The clone carrying this T cell receptor (beta chain) was seen only a few times. The target antigen is unknown. V lost 4 bases and J lost 3; bases outside the gene matches: 12. This CDR3 has 17 residues. Germline values: CDR1 SGHDT, CDR2 YYEEEE. Both 60 Vbeta primers and 13 Jbeta primers went into the PCR. The repertoire was sequenced with immunoSEQ multiplex PCR; TCRdb's copy has only in-frame clones and lacks some. The table lists 150,000 to 200,000 clones, approximately 80% of them singletons. The record originates from a study of cytomegalovirus exposure and HLA in healthy donors. Whole-study results and caveats: The authors confirmed in vitro that a few CMV-associated chains were specific for CMV antigens.

Donors had nominal health at sampling but likely had unrecorded immune exposures. This clonotype was obtained from a woman aged 30 to 39 in good health and CMV-seronegative. The chain recombines TRBV5-6 with TRBJ2-7; 11 bases agree with TRBD2. The sequenced sample was PBMCs. CDR3 in amino acids: CASSPSGGLAAFYEQYF. As DNA, the CDR3 is TGTGCCAGCAGCCCGTCGGGGGGACTAGCGGCCTTCTACGAGCAGTACTTC.